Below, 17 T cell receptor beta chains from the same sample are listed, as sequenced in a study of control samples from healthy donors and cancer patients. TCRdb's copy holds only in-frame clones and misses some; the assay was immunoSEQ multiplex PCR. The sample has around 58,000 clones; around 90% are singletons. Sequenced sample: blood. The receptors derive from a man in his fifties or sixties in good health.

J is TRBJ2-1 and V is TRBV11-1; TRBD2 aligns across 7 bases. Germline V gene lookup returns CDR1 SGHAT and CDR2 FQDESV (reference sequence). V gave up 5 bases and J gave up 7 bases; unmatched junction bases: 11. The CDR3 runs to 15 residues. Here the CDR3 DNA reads TGTGCCAGCAGCGATCGGGAGGCCTGGCAGAATGAGCAGTTCTTC. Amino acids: CASSDREAWQNEQFF.

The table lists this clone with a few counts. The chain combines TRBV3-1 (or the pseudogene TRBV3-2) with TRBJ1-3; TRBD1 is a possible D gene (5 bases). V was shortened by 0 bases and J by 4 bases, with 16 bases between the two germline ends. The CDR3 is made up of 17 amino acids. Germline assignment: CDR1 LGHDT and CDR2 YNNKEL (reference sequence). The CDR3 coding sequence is TGTGCCAGCAGCCAAGATACAGAGAGGGACTTCGGAAACACCATATATTTT. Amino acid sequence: CASSQDTERDFGNTIYF.

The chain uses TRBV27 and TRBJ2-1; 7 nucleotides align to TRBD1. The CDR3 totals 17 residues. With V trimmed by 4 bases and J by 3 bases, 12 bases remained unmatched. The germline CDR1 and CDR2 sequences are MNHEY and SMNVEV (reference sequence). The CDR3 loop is CASSSLRQGRGYNEQFF. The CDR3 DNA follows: TGTGCCAGCAGTTCACTCCGACAGGGTAGGGGCTACAATGAGCAGTTCTTC.

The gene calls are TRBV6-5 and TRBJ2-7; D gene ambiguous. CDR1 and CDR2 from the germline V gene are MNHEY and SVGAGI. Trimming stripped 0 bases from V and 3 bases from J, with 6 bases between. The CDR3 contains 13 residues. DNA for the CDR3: TGTGCCAGCAGTTACTCGGAGTACTACGAGCAGTACTTC. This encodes CASSYSEYYEQYF.

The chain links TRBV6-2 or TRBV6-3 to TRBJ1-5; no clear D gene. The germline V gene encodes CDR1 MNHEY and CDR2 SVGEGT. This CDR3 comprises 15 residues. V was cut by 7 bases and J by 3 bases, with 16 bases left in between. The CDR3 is CASNPGRFFNQPQHF. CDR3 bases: TGTGCCAGCAACCCAGGACGGTTTTTCAATCAGCCCCAGCATTTT.

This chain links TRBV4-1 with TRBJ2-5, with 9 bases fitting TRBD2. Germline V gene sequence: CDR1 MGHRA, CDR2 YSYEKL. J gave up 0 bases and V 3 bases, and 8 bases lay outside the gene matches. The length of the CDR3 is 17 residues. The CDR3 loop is CASSQRGGRTDQETQYF. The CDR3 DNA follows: TGCGCCAGCAGCCAGCGGGGGGGACGGACCGACCAAGAGACCCAGTACTTC.

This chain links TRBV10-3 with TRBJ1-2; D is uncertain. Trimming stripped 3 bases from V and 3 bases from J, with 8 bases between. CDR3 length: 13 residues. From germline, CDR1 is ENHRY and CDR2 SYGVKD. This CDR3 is CAISDMGDYGYTF. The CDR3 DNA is TGTGCCATCAGTGATATGGGTGACTATGGCTACACCTTC.

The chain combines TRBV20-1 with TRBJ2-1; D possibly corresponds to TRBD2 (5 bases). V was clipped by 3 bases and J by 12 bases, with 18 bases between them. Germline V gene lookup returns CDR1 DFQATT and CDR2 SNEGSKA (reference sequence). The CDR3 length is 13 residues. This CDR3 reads CSASLGSFVSQFF. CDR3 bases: TGCAGTGCTAGTTTAGGGAGTTTTGTGTCGCAGTTCTTC.

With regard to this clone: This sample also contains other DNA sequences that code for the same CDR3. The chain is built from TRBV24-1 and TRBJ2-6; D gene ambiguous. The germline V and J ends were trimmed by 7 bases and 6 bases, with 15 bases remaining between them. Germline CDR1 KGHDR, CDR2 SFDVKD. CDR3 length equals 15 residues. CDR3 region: CATSVGSLEANVLTF. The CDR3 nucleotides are TGTGCCACCAGCGTTGGGTCTCTGGAGGCCAACGTCCTGACTTTC.

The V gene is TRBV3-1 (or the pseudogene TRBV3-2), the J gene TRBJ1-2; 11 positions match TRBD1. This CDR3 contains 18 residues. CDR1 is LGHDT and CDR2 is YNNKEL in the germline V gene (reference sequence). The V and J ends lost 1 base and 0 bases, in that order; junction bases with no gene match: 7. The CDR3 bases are TGTGCCAGCAGCCAAGCCCGGGACAGGGGGGCGTCTAACTATGGCTACACCTTC. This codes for CASSQARDRGASNYGYTF.

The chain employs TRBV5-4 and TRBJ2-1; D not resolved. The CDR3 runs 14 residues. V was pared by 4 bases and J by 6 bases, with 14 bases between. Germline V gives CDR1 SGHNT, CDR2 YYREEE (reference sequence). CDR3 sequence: CASSPPHVGNEQFF. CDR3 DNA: TGTGCCAGCAGCCCCCCACATGTCGGCAATGAGCAGTTCTTC. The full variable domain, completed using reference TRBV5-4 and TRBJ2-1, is ETGVTQSPTHLIKTRGQQVTLRCSSQSGHNTVSWYQQALGQGPQFIFQYYREEENGRGNFPPRFSGLQFPNYSSELNVNALELDDSALYLCASSPPHVGNEQFFGPGTRLTVL.

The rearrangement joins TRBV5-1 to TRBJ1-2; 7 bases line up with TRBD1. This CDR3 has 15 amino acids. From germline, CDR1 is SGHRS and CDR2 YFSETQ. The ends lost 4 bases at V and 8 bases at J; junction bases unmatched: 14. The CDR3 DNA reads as TGCGCCAGCAGCCCCCAGGGGGGGGCGGGAGACGGCTACACCTTC. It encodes CASSPQGGAGDGYTF.

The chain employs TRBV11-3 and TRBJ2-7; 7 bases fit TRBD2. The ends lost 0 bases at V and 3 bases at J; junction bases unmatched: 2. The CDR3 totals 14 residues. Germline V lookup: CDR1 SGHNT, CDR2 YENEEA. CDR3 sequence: CASSLDGGSYEQYF. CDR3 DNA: TGTGCCAGCAGCTTAGACGGCGGGAGCTACGAGCAGTACTTC.

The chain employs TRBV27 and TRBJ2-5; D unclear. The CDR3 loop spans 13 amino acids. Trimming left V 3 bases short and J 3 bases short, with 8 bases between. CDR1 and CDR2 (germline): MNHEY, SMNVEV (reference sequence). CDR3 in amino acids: CASSFRVKETQYF. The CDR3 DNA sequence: TGTGCCAGCAGTTTTCGAGTTAAAGAGACCCAGTACTTC.

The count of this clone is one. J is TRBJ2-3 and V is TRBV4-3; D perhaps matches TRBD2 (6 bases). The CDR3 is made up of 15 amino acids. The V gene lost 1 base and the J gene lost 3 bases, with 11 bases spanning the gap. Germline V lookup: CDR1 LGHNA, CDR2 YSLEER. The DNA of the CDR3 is TGCGCCAGCAGCCAAGCCGGGAGACGGACAGATACGCAGTATTTT. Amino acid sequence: CASSQAGRRTDTQYF.

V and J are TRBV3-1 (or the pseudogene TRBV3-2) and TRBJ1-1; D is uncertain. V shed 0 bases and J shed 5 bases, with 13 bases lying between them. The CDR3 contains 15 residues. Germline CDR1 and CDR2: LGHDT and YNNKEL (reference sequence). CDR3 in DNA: TGTGCCAGCAGCCAAGACGAGGGTTCGTATACTGAAGCTTTCTTT. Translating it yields CASSQDEGSYTEAFF.

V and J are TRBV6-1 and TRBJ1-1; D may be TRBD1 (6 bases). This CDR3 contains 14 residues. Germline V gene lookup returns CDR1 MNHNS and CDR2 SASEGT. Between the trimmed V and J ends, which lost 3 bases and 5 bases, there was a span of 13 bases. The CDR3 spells CASSEGAVRTEAFF. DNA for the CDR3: TGTGCCAGCAGTGAGGGGGCGGTGAGGACTGAAGCTTTCTTT.